This T cell receptor beta chain was obtained from a study of T cell repertoires in cytomegalovirus infection. Study summary: Based on public TCR beta signatures, there were indications of CMV infection and of a matching HLA type. General study results and limits: Clonotype analysis showed dominance of the ex vivo response by HLA-C-restricted CMV-specific TCR beta clonotypes.

Points on this clonotype: Its target is unknown.

The CDR3 consists of 15 residues. Looked up from germline, CDR1 is LNHDA and CDR2 is SQIVND (reference sequence). Trimming stripped 7 bases from V and 4 bases from J, with 17 bases between. TCRdb reprocessed the reads with MiXCR, giving one entry per CDR3 protein. The sample has about 180,000 distinct CDR3 sequences; 14% are singletons. The V gene is TRBV19, the J gene TRBJ2-1; D is unclear. The sample taken for sequencing was PBMCs. The clonotype was recovered from a human donor in good health (CMV status not recorded). Some clones in this sample may be carry-over from other donors' samples. The CDR3 region has the DNA TGTGCCAGTACCCCCGGATCCAGCTTATACAATGAGCAGTTCTTC. Its translation is CASTPGSSLYNEQFF.